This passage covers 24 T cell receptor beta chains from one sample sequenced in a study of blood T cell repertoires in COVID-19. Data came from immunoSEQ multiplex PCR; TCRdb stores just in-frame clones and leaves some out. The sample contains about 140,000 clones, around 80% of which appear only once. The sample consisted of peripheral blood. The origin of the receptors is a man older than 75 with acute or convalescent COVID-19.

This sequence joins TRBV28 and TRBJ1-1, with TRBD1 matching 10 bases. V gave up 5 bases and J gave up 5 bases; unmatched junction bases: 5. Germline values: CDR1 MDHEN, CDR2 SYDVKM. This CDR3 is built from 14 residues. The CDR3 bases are TGTGCCAGCAGTCCCGGACAGGGGGTGACTGAAGCTTTCTTT. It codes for CASSPGQGVTEAFF.

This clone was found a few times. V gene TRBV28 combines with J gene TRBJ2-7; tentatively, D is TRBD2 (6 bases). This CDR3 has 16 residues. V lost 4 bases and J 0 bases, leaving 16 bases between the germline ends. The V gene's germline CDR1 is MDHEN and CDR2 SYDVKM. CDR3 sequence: CASSWTFPDYSYEQYF. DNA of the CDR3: TGTGCCAGCAGTTGGACGTTCCCGGACTACTCCTACGAGCAGTACTTC. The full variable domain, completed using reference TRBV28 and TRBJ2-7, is DVKVTQSSRYLVKRTGEKVFLECVQDMDHENMFWYRQDPGLGLRLIYFSYDVKMKEKGDIPEGYSVSREKKERFSLILESASTNQTSMYLCASSWTFPDYSYEQYFGPGTRLTVT.

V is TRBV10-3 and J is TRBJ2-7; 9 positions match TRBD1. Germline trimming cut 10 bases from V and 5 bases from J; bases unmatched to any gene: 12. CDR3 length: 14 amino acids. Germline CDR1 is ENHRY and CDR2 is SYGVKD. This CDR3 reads CATKTDRGSHEQYF. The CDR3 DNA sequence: TGTGCCACCAAAACGGACAGGGGTTCACACGAGCAGTACTTC.

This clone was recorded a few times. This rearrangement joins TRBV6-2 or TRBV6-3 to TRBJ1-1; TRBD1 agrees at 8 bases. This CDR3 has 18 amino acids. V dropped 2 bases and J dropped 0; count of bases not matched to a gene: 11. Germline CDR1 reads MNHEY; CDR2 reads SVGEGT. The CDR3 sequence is CASSYVRTGGFVNTEAFF. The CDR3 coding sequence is TGTGCCAGCAGTTACGTACGAACAGGGGGATTCGTGAACACTGAAGCTTTCTTT.

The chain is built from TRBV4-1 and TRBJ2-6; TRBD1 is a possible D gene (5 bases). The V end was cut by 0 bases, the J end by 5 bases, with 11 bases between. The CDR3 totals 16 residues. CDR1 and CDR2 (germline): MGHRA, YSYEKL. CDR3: CASSQDWGLWANVLTF. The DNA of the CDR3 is TGCGCCAGCAGCCAAGATTGGGGCTTGTGGGCCAACGTCCTGACTTTC.

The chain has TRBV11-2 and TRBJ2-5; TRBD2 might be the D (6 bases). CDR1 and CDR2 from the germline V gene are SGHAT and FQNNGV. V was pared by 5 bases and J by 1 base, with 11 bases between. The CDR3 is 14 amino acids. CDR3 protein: CASSRGLLQETQYF. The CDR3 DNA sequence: TGTGCCAGCAGCCGCGGACTACTCCAAGAGACCCAGTACTTC.

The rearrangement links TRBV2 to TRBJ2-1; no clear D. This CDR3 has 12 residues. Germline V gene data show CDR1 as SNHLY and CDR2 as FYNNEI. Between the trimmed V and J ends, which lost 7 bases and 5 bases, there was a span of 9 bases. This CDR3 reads CASILYDNEQFF. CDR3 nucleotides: TGTGCCAGCATCCTATATGACAATGAGCAGTTCTTC.

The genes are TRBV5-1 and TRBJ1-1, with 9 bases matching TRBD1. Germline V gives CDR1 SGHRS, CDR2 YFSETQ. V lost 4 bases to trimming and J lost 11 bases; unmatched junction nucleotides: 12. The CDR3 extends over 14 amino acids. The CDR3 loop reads CASSPPGDREGAFF. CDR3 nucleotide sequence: TGCGCCAGCAGCCCCCCCGGGGACAGGGAGGGGGCTTTCTTT.

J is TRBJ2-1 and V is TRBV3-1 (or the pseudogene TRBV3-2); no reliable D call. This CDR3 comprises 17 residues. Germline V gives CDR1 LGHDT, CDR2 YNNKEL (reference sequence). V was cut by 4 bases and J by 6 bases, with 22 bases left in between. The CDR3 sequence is CASSLEGDIRLSNEQFF. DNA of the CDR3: TGTGCCAGCAGCCTTGAAGGCGACATTAGATTGAGCAATGAGCAGTTCTTC.

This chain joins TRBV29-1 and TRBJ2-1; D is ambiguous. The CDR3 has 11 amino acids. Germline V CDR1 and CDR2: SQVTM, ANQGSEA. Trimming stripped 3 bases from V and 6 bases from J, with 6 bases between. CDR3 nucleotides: TGCAGCGTTGAGACATTCAATGAGCAGTTCTTC. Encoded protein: CSVETFNEQFF.

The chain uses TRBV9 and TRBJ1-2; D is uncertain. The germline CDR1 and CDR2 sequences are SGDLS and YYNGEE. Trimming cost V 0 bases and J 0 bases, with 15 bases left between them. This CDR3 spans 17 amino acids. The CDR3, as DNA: TGTGCCAGCAGCGTAGGAGGGCAGAGAATAGCTAACTATGGCTACACCTTC. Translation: CASSVGGQRIANYGYTF.

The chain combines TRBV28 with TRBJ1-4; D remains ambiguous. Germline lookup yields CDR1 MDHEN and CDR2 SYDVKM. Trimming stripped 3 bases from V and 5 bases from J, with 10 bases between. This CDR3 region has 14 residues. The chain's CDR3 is CASSFAGENEKLFF. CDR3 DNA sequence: TGTGCCAGCAGTTTTGCCGGGGAGAATGAAAAACTGTTTTTT.

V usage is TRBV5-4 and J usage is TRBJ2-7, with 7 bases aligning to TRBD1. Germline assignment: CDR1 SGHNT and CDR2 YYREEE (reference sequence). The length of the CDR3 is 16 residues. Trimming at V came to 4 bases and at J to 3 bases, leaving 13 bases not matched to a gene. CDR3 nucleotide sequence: TGTGCCAGCAGCCCAAACGCCGGGACAGAAGTCTACGAGCAGTACTTC. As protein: CASSPNAGTEVYEQYF.

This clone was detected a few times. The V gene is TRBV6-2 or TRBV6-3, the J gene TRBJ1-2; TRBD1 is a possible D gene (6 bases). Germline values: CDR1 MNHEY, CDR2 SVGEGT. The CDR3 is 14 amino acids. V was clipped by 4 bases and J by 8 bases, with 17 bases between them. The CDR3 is CASSSIQGRGGYTF. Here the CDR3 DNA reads TGTGCCAGCAGTTCCATCCAGGGGAGAGGGGGCTACACCTTC.

This chain's CDR3 is CASSQWTAGVSETQYF. The CDR3 region has the DNA TGTGCCAGCAGCCAATGGACCGCAGGGGTATCAGAGACCCAGTACTTC. This chain connects TRBV3-1 (or the pseudogene TRBV3-2) to TRBJ2-5; weak D call: TRBD1 (6 bases). The CDR3 has 16 amino acids. Per germline, CDR1 LGHDT and CDR2 YNNKEL (reference sequence). V dropped 2 bases and J dropped 4 bases, with 17 bases sitting between them.

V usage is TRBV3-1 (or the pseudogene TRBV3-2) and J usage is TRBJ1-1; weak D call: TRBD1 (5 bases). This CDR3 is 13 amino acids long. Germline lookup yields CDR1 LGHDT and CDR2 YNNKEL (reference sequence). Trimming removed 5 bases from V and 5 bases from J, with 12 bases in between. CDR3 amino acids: CASSSFGGTEAFF. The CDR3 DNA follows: TGTGCCAGCAGCTCTTTCGGGGGAACTGAAGCTTTCTTT.

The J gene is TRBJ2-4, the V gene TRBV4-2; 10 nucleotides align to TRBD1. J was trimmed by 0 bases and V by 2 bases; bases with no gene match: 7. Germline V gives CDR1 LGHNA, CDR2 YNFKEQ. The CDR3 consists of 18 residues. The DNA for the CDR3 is TGTGCCAGCAGCCAAAACCCCGGGACAGGGGAAGCCAAAAACATTCAGTACTTC. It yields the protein CASSQNPGTGEAKNIQYF.

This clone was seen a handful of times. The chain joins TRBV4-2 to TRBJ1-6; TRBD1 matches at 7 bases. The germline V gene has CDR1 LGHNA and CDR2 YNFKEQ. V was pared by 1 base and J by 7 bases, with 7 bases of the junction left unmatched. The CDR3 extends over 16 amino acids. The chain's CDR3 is CASSQAEGARNSPLHF. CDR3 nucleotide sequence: TGTGCCAGCAGCCAAGCGGAGGGGGCGCGAAATTCACCCCTCCACTTT.

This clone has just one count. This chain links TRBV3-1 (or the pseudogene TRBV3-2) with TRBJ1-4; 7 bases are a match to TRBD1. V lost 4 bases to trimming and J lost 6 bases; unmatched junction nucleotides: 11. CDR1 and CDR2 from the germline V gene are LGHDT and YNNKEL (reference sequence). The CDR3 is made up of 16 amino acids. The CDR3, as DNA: TGTGCCAGCAGCCGATCTAGGGGGCGGCGCGATGAAAAACTGTTTTTT. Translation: CASSRSRGRRDEKLFF.

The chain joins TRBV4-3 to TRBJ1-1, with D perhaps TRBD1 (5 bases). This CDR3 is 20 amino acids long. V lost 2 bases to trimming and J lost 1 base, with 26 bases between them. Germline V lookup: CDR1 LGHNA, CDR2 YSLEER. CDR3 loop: CASSQKLPPSLGVQNTEAFF. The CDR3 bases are TGCGCCAGCAGCCAAAAACTGCCACCGTCTCTAGGGGTGCAGAACACTGAAGCTTTCTTT.

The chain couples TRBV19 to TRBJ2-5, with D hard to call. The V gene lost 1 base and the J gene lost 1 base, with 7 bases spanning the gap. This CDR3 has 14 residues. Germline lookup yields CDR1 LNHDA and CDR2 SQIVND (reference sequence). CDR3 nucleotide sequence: TGTGCCAGTAGTATAGGGGCAGGCCAAGAGACCCAGTACTTC. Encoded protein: CASSIGAGQETQYF. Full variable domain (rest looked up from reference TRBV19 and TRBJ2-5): DGGITQSPKYLFRKEGQNVTLSCEQNLNHDAMYWYRQDPGQGLRLIYYSQIVNDFQKGDIAEGYSVSREKKESFPLTVTSAQKNPTAFYLCASSIGAGQETQYFGPGTRLLVL.

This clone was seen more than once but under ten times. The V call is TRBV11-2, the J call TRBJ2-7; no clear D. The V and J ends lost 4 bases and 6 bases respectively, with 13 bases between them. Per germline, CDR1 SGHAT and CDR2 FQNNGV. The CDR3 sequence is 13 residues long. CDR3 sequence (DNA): TGTGCCAGCAGCTCGCCCTACCGGGTCGAGCAGTACTTC. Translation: CASSSPYRVEQYF.

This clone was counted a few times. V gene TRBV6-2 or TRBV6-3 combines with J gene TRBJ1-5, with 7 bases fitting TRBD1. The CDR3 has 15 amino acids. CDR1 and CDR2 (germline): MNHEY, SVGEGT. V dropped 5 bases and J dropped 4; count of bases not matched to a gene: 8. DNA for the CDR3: TGTGCCAGCAGTCCCGGGACAGCCTCTAATCAGCCCCAGCATTTT. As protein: CASSPGTASNQPQHF.

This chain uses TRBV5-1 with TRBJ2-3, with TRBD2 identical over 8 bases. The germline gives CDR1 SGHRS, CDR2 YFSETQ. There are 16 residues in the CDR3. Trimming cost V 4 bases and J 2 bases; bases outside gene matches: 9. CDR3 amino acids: CASSKRTSTHTDTQYF. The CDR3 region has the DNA TGCGCCAGCAGCAAACGGACTAGCACGCACACAGATACGCAGTATTTT.